The subject of this entry is one T cell receptor (beta chain). Its antigen remains unidentified. This entry is derived from a study of beta chain features in type 1 diabetes. Study-level points and caveats: Unsettled here was the matter of whether HLA type influences TCRB rearrangement.

The V end lost 1 base, the J end lost 6 bases, and 13 bases lay between the germline ends. The CDR3 loop spans 14 amino acids. CDR1 is SGHAT and CDR2 is FQDESV in the germline V gene (reference sequence). Expressed TCRB transcripts were sequenced after all isolated RNA was converted to cDNA. Data came from immunoSEQ multiplex PCR; TCRdb stores just in-frame clones and leaves some out. The table lists about 150,000 clones, over 8.5% of them singletons. Per donor, one heparinised blood draw averaged around 120 mL. Each of the CD4+ naive, central memory, regulatory and stem cell-like memory populations was sorted via CD45RO/CCR7/CD25/CD127/CD95/CD27.

The sequencing input was central memory CD4+ T cells from blood. V and J are TRBV11-1 and TRBJ2-7; D perhaps matches TRBD1 (5 bases). This sequence was found in a man aged 18 to 30 in good health. CDR3 protein: CASSLVRGRSEQYF. In nucleotides, the CDR3 is TGTGCCAGCAGCTTAGTTAGGGGAAGGAGCGAGCAGTACTTC.